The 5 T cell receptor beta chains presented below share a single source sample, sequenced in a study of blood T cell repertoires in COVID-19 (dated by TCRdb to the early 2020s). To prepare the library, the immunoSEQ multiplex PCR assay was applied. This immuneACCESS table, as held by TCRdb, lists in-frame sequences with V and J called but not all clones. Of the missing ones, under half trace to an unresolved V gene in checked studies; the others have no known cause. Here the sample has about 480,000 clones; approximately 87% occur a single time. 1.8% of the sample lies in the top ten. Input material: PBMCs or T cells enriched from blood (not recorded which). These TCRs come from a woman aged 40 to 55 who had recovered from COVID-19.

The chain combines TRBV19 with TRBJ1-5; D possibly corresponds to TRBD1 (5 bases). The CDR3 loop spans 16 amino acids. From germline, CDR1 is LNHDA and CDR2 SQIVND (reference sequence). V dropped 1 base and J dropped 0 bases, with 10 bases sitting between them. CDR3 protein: CASSIVDSYSNQPQHF. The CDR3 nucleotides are TGTGCCAGTAGTATAGTAGACAGTTATAGCAATCAGCCCCAGCATTTT.

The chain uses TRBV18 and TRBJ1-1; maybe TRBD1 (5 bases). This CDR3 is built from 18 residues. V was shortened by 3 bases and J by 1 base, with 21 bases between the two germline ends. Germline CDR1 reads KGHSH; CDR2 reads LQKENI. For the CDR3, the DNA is TGTGCCAGCTCACCTTCAATTCTTCAGGGTGACCGGAACACTGAAGCTTTCTTT. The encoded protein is CASSPSILQGDRNTEAFF.

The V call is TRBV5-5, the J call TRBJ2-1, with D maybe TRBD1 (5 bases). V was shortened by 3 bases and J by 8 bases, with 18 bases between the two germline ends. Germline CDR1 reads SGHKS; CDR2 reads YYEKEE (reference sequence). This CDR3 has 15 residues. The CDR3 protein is CASSSTGHPRDEQFF. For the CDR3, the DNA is TGTGCCAGCAGCTCCACCGGACACCCCAGGGATGAGCAGTTCTTC.

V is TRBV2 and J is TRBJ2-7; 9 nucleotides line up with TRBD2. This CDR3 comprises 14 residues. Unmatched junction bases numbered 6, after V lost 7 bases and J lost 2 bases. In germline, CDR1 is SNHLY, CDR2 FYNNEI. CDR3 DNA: TGTGCCAGCACCGAGACTAGCGGCACCTACGAGCAGTACTTC. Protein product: CASTETSGTYEQYF.

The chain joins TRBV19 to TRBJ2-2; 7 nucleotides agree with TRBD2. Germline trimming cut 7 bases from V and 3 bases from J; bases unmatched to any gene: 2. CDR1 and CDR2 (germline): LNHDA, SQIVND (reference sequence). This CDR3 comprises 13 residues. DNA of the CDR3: TGTGCCAGTATGGGAGGGTACACCGGGGAGCTGTTTTTT. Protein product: CASMGGYTGELFF.